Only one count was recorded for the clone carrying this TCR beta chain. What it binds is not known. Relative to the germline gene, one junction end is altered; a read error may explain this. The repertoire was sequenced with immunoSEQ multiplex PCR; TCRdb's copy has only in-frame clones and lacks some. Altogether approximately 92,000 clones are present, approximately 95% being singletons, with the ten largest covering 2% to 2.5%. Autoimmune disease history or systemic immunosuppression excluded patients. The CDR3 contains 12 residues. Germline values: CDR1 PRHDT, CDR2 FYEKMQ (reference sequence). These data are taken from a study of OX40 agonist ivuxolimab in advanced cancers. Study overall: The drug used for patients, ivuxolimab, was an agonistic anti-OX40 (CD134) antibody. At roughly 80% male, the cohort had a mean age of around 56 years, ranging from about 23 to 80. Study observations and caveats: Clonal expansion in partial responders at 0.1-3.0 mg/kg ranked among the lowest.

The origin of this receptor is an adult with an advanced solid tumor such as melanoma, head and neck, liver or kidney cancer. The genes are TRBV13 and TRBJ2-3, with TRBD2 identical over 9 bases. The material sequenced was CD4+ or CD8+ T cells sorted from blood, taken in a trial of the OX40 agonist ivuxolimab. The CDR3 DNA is TGTGCCAGCAGTTCCGGGACTAGCAACCCGAATTTT. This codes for CASSSGTSNPNF.